This section outlines one TCR beta chain sequence together with its context. The method was immunoSEQ multiplex PCR; TCRdb's version includes in-frame clones alone and lacks a portion of them. The sample includes under 300,000 clones, about 90% of them seen just once. The sample comes from a study of blood T cell repertoires in COVID-19. Germline assignment: CDR1 MNHEY and CDR2 SMNVEV (reference sequence). The V and J ends lost 4 bases and 0 bases respectively, with 19 bases between them. The CDR3 is 18 amino acids. This clonotype was obtained from a woman aged 25 to 39 with acute COVID-19. V and J are TRBV27 and TRBJ2-1; D gene ambiguous. Material for sequencing was PBMCs or T cells enriched from blood (not recorded which). CDR3: CASSSSPLAADSYNEQFF. In DNA, the CDR3 is TGTGCCAGCAGTTCATCCCCCCTCGCGGCAGACTCCTACAATGAGCAGTTCTTC.